A selection of T cell receptor beta chains follows, all from one sample in a study of CD8 T cells in Susac syndrome. TCRdb re-called the immunoSEQ multiplex PCR reads with MiXCR, one entry per CDR3 protein. The repertoire holds 300,000 to 350,000 distinct CDR3 sequences, with 92% as singletons. Sequencing input: CD4+ T cells from PBMCs. Every receptor here comes from a human donor with multiple sclerosis. The CDR3 runs from the conserved cysteine through the conserved F or W. A D gene is named only where the DNA matches it firmly. Not every row has a clone size; where given, it reads once, few, many or a size class.

len,d_gene,v_gene,abundance,j_gene,CDR3aa,CDR3nt
11,NA,TRBV10-3,once,TRBJ1-2,CAISELYGYTF,TGTGCCATCAGCGAACTGTATGGCTACACCTTC
16,NA,TRBV18,NA,TRBJ1-5,CASSPSGAYSNQPQHF,TGTGCCAGCTCACCATCGGGAGCCTATAGCAATCAGCCCCAGCATTTT
15,NA,TRBV18,once,TRBJ2-1,CASSPPGQGRDEQFF,TGTGCCAGCTCACCACCGGGGCAGGGGAGGGATGAGCAGTTCTTC
12,NA,TRBV6-5,NA,TRBJ1-3,CASSALGNTIYF,TGTGCCAGCAGTGCGCTGGGAAACACCATATATTTT
13,NA,TRBV7-2,NA,TRBJ1-2,CASSRSSNYGYTF,TGTGCCAGCAGCCGTTCTTCTAACTATGGCTACACCTTC
13,NA,TRBV19,NA,TRBJ1-2,CASSRTPERGYTF,TGTGCCAGTAGTAGAACCCCTGAGAGAGGCTACACCTTC
19,NA,TRBV30,NA,TRBJ2-5,CAWSVQGKLGYPPIETQYF,TGTGCCTGGAGTGTACAGGGAAAACTCGGGTATCCGCCTATCGAGACCCAGTACTTC
15,NA,TRBV7-3,NA,TRBJ2-1,CASSSSGARYNEQFF,TGTGCCAGCAGCTCCTCGGGAGCCCGCTACAATGAGCAGTTCTTC
15,NA,TRBV6-1,NA,TRBJ2-1,CASSEFRDTYNEQFF,TGTGCCAGCAGTGAATTCCGGGACACCTACAATGAGCAGTTCTTC
15,NA,TRBV7-9,NA,TRBJ2-7,CASSHFGPPGDEQYF,TGTGCCAGCAGCCACTTTGGACCTCCAGGGGACGAGCAGTACTTC
14,NA,TRBV6-5,NA,TRBJ1-1,CASSRGSPLTEAFF,TGTGCCAGCAGCCGAGGGAGCCCCCTAACTGAAGCTTTCTTT
13,NA,TRBV9,NA,TRBJ2-3,CASSAAPPDTQYF,TGTGCCAGCAGCGCTGCCCCCCCCGATACGCAGTATTTT
16,TRBD2,TRBV12-3/TRBV12-4,NA,TRBJ2-4,CASSPGGKLAKNIQYF,TGTGCCAGCAGTCCCGGGGGGAAACTAGCCAAAAACATTCAGTACTTC
16,TRBD2,TRBV6-6,NA,TRBJ2-1,CASSYSKAGGVNEQFF,TGTGCCAGCAGTTACTCAAAAGCGGGAGGGGTCAATGAGCAGTTCTTC
11,NA,TRBV12-3/TRBV12-4,NA,TRBJ2-1,CASTVGGEQFF,TGTGCCAGCACTGTAGGGGGTGAGCAGTTCTTC
17,NA,TRBV12-1,NA,TRBJ2-4,CASSPQGATVPENIQYF,TGTGCCAGCAGCCCACAGGGGGCTACTGTCCCTGAAAACATTCAGTACTTC
14,NA,TRBV29-1,NA,TRBJ2-3,CSVEVAGRSDTQYF,TGCAGCGTTGAGGTGGCAGGGAGGTCAGATACGCAGTATTTT
13,NA,TRBV20-1,NA,TRBJ2-1,CSARATPQPGQFF,TGCAGTGCTAGAGCCACCCCACAACCCGGGCAGTTCTTC